The 8 T cell receptor beta chains reported below all come from one sample, sequenced in a study of CD4 T cells in lung cancer. Profiling relied on immunoSEQ multiplex PCR, and the TCRdb table lists in-frame clones only, not all of them. Found here are about 4,400 clones, around 70% of them singletons; the top ten hold approximately 16%. The sample comprised lung tumor tissue. Receptor source: a man in his sixties with non-small cell lung cancer.

V and J are TRBV7-8 and TRBJ1-6; D gene ambiguous. The V gene's germline CDR1 is SGHVS and CDR2 FQNEAQ. V was pared by 1 base and J by 8 bases, with 6 bases between. The CDR3 is 13 amino acids. CDR3 bases: TGTGCCAGCAGCTTAGAGCCCGATTCACCCCTCCACTTT. This encodes CASSLEPDSPLHF.

The count of this clone is one. The J gene is TRBJ1-1, the V gene TRBV7-6; 7 nucleotides agree with TRBD1. The V gene end was trimmed by 1 base and the J gene end by 4 bases; junction bases not matched to a gene: 12. Germline V CDR1 and CDR2: SGHVS, FNYEAQ. This CDR3 comprises 17 residues. Written as DNA, the CDR3 is TGTGCCAGCAGCTTAGGTCGGAGGGGGCGATCTATCACTGAAGCTTTCTTT. Translated: CASSLGRRGRSITEAFF.

The chain joins TRBV7-8 to TRBJ1-4; D call uncertain. Germline CDR1 reads SGHVS; CDR2 reads FQNEAQ. Trimming shortened V by 6 bases and J by 0 bases, and 8 bases separated the two germline ends. The CDR3 extends over 14 amino acids. CDR3 sequence: CASSRETTNEKLFF. The CDR3 region has the DNA TGTGCCAGCAGTCGGGAAACAACTAATGAAAAACTGTTTTTT.

The chain has TRBV5-6 and TRBJ2-4; TRBD1 is a possible D gene (6 bases). The CDR3 spans 15 residues. Trimming shortened V by 6 bases and J by 3 bases, and 16 bases separated the two germline ends. Germline V CDR1 and CDR2: SGHDT, YYEEEE. Here the CDR3 DNA reads TGTGCCAGCATCGTCCTCCGGACAGACAAAAACATTCAGTACTTC. It encodes CASIVLRTDKNIQYF.

The rearrangement links TRBV13 to TRBJ2-3; TRBD2 agrees at 10 bases. This CDR3 region has 18 residues. Germline lookup yields CDR1 PRHDT and CDR2 FYEKMQ (reference sequence). The trim removed 1 base at V and 0 bases at J, leaving 7 bases unmatched. CDR3 nucleotide sequence: TGTGCCAGCAGCTTAGTATCTAGCGGGAGCCGCAGCACAGATACGCAGTATTTT. Protein: CASSLVSSGSRSTDTQYF. Filled out from reference TRBV13 and TRBJ2-3, the complete variable domain reads AAGVIQSPRHLIKEKRETATLKCYPIPRHDTVYWYQQGPGQDPQFLISFYEKMQSDKGSIPDRFSAQQFSDYHSELNMSSLELGDSALYFCASSLVSSGSRSTDTQYFGPGTRLTVL.

The CDR3 is CASSPPRGQGGYTF. The CDR3 nucleotides are TGTGCCAGCAGCCCCCCCAGGGGACAGGGGGGCTACACCTTC. The chain links TRBV11-1 to TRBJ1-2, with TRBD1 matching 10 bases. Germline assignment: CDR1 SGHAT and CDR2 FQDESV (reference sequence). J was trimmed by 8 bases and V by 5 bases; bases with no gene match: 8. CDR3 length equals 14 residues.

The chain uses TRBV27 and TRBJ2-1; possible D gene TRBD2, 7 bases. Germline V gene data show CDR1 as MNHEY and CDR2 as SMNVEV (reference sequence). This CDR3 is 18 amino acids long. V was shortened by 6 bases and J by 1 base, with 22 bases between the two germline ends. Here the CDR3 DNA reads TGTGCCAGCAGCTCCTTAGGGGGGGGTGACCCTTCCTACAATGAGCAGTTCTTC. Translating it yields CASSSLGGGDPSYNEQFF.

This clone was detected a few times. V usage is TRBV9 and J usage is TRBJ1-2; TRBD1 aligns across 9 bases. Germline loops: CDR1 SGDLS, CDR2 YYNGEE. The CDR3 spans 14 residues. J gave up 4 bases and V 4 bases, and 5 bases lay outside the gene matches. The DNA of the CDR3 is TGTGCCAGCAGCCCTGAGGGACAGGGCTATGGCTACACCTTC. It translates to CASSPEGQGYGYTF.